These 26 T cell receptor beta chains were all obtained from the same sample, sequenced in a study of cytomegalovirus exposure and HLA in healthy donors. The primer mix had 60 Vbeta and 13 Jbeta primers. TCRdb's table, derived via immunoSEQ multiplex PCR, lists solely in-frame clones and lacks some. The sample totals 200,000 to 250,000 clones. Sequencing was performed on PBMCs. The receptor set was obtained from a girl aged 2-15 years in good health and CMV-seropositive.

V gene TRBV28 combines with J gene TRBJ1-2; D remains ambiguous. Germline CDR1 MDHEN, CDR2 SYDVKM. This CDR3 contains 15 residues. Between the trimmed V and J ends, which lost 6 bases and 2 bases, there was a span of 16 bases. CDR3 nucleotide sequence: TGTGCCAGCAGCCCACGAAGTCGGGAAAACTATGGCTACACCTTC. Its translation: CASSPRSRENYGYTF.

V is TRBV28 and J is TRBJ1-3; 8 bases are shared with TRBD1. Unmatched junction bases numbered 5, after V lost 5 bases and J lost 2 bases. Germline values: CDR1 MDHEN, CDR2 SYDVKM. This CDR3 contains 15 residues. The CDR3 region has the DNA TGTGCCAGCAGTCATATGACAGGGGCTGGAAACACCATATATTTT. It yields the protein CASSHMTGAGNTIYF.

The gene calls are TRBV6-1 and TRBJ2-3, with D possibly TRBD2 on 5 matching bases. Between the trimmed V and J ends, which lost 1 base and 7 bases, there was a span of 15 bases. This CDR3 region has 15 residues. The germline gives CDR1 MNHNS, CDR2 SASEGT. CDR3 loop: CASSEGEGSLNTQYF. CDR3 nucleotide sequence: TGTGCCAGCAGTGAAGGCGAAGGGAGTCTTAATACGCAGTATTTT.

The rearrangement joins TRBV19 to TRBJ2-2; maybe TRBD2 (5 bases). The CDR3 loop spans 14 amino acids. Looked up from germline, CDR1 is LNHDA and CDR2 is SQIVND (reference sequence). Trimming cost V 1 base and J 4 bases, with 7 bases left between them. The CDR3 region is CASSIVGSTGELFF. For the CDR3, the DNA is TGTGCCAGTAGTATAGTTGGGAGCACCGGGGAGCTGTTTTTT.

J is TRBJ2-3 and V is TRBV6-5; no clear D gene. Germline CDR1 is MNHEY and CDR2 is SVGAGI. The V end was cut by 0 bases, the J end by 2 bases, with 12 bases between. The CDR3 runs to 16 residues. In nucleotides, the CDR3 is TGTGCCAGCAGTTACTCGAGGCTAGAACTCACAGATACGCAGTATTTT. Amino acids: CASSYSRLELTDTQYF.

The chain joins TRBV25-1 to TRBJ2-7, with a tentative D call TRBD1 (6 bases). CDR1 is MGHDK, CDR2 SYGVNS, per germline. This CDR3 has 14 amino acids. Trimming left V 1 base short and J 6 bases short, with 13 bases between. CDR3 nucleotides: TGTGCCAGCAGTGAATGGGGGACAACGGTCGAGCAGTACTTC. Translation gives CASSEWGTTVEQYF.

The rearrangement links TRBV27 to TRBJ1-5; no clear D gene. Germline loops: CDR1 MNHEY, CDR2 SMNVEV (reference sequence). The CDR3 length is 14 residues. V was pared by 4 bases and J by 4 bases, with 11 bases between. CDR3 in amino acids: CASSSSGPNQPQHF. The CDR3 nucleotides are TGTGCCAGCAGTTCCAGTGGCCCTAATCAGCCCCAGCATTTT.

This sequence joins TRBV9 and TRBJ1-6; perhaps TRBD1 as D (6 bases). The V gene's germline CDR1 is SGDLS and CDR2 YYNGEE. Trimming shortened V by 3 bases and J by 0 bases, and 13 bases separated the two germline ends. The CDR3 consists of 17 residues. CDR3 in DNA: TGTGCCAGCAGCGCGCCGGGACACGGCTCCTATAATTCACCCCTCCACTTT. This encodes CASSAPGHGSYNSPLHF. The full variable domain, rest sourced from reference TRBV9 and TRBJ1-6, is DSGVTQTPKHLITATGQRVTLRCSPRSGDLSVYWYQQSLDQGLQFLIQYYNGEERAKGNILERFSAQQFPDLHSELNLSSLELGDSALYFCASSAPGHGSYNSPLHFGNGTRLTVT.

The CDR3 is CASSFPGGTGYNQPQHF. In DNA form, the CDR3 reads TGTGCCAGCAGTTTCCCAGGGGGGACAGGGTACAATCAGCCCCAGCATTTT. The rearrangement uses TRBV28 and TRBJ1-5; 9 positions match TRBD1. Germline V gene data show CDR1 as MDHEN and CDR2 as SYDVKM. The CDR3 consists of 17 residues. The J segment lost 3 bases and the V segment lost 3 bases, leaving 9 bases of the junction unmatched.

The chain combines TRBV6-5 with TRBJ2-7; D might be TRBD1 (6 bases). The CDR3 is made up of 14 amino acids. The germline CDR1 and CDR2 sequences are MNHEY and SVGAGI. V lost 0 bases to trimming and J lost 7 bases, with 13 bases between them. The CDR3 reads CASSYSNTGLEQYF. The CDR3 DNA reads as TGTGCCAGCAGTTACTCGAATACAGGGCTTGAGCAGTACTTC.

This chain connects TRBV5-1 to TRBJ2-1; D gene unclear. The germline CDR1 and CDR2 sequences are SGHRS and YFSETQ. V dropped 5 bases and J dropped 0 bases, with 12 bases sitting between them. CDR3 length equals 15 residues. CDR3 nucleotides: TGCGCCAGCAGGGCACAGACAACCTCCTACAATGAGCAGTTCTTC. This gives the protein CASRAQTTSYNEQFF.

The chain employs TRBV2 and TRBJ2-7, with 10 bases that match TRBD1. Trimming took 7 bases from V and 0 from J; bases not matched to a gene: 6. The CDR3 length is 15 residues. Per germline, CDR1 SNHLY and CDR2 FYNNEI. Here the CDR3 reads CASILDRGNSYEQYF. CDR3 in DNA: TGTGCCAGCATCCTGGACAGGGGGAACTCCTACGAGCAGTACTTC.

The rearrangement joins TRBV13 to TRBJ2-7; D is uncertain. Germline CDR1 reads PRHDT; CDR2 reads FYEKMQ (reference sequence). V dropped 0 bases and J dropped 3 bases, with 12 bases sitting between them. The CDR3 consists of 15 residues. The CDR3 DNA follows: TGTGCCAGCAGCTTAGGTACGGGTGGCGACTACGAGCAGTACTTC. This gives the protein CASSLGTGGDYEQYF.

The chain links TRBV9 to TRBJ2-1, with TRBD1 identical over 9 bases. Losses at the gene ends were 4 bases for V and 1 base for J; bases not matched to a gene: 18. CDR1 is SGDLS and CDR2 is YYNGEE in the germline V gene. The CDR3 consists of 20 residues. The CDR3 sequence is CASSKRTGTGTRASYNEQFF. The DNA of the CDR3 is TGTGCCAGCAGCAAAAGAACCGGGACAGGGACCCGGGCGTCCTACAATGAGCAGTTCTTC. The full variable domain, rest sourced from reference TRBV9 and TRBJ2-1, is DSGVTQTPKHLITATGQRVTLRCSPRSGDLSVYWYQQSLDQGLQFLIQYYNGEERAKGNILERFSAQQFPDLHSELNLSSLELGDSALYFCASSKRTGTGTRASYNEQFFGPGTRLTVL.

In nucleotides, the CDR3 is TGTGCCAGCAGTCCACAGGGGTCCCCCTATGGCTACACCTTC. Protein sequence: CASSPQGSPYGYTF. The gene calls are TRBV28 and TRBJ1-2; 7 nucleotides agree with TRBD1. The CDR3 has 14 residues. CDR1 MDHEN and CDR2 SYDVKM come from the germline V gene. V gave up 5 bases and J gave up 4 bases; unmatched junction bases: 7.

This rearrangement joins TRBV28 to TRBJ2-7; no reliable D call. The CDR3 is 17 residues long. In germline, CDR1 is MDHEN, CDR2 SYDVKM. V lost 6 bases and J lost 3, with 24 bases in between. The CDR3 loop is CASRQIPARPTGYEQYF. The CDR3 DNA reads TGTGCCAGCAGGCAAATACCCGCCAGGCCCACCGGCTACGAGCAGTACTTC.

This sequence joins TRBV6-1 and TRBJ2-2, with 7 nucleotides matching TRBD2. Germline V CDR1 and CDR2: MNHNS, SASEGT. V trimming: 3 bases; J trimming: 7 bases; junction bases outside the gene matches: 14. CDR3 length equals 17 residues. The CDR3: CASSDLLRTGRDGELFF. The CDR3 bases are TGTGCCAGCAGTGATCTACTTCGGACTGGGAGGGACGGGGAGCTGTTTTTT.

The V and J genes are TRBV7-2 and TRBJ2-3, with 7 bases matching TRBD2. The length of the CDR3 is 18 residues. CDR1 and CDR2 (germline): SGHTA, FQGNSA. Trimming took 1 base from V and 2 from J; bases not matched to a gene: 12. The CDR3 DNA follows: TGTGCCAGCAGCTTAGTGGGGTCCCTAGCGGTTTCCACAGATACGCAGTATTTT. It yields the protein CASSLVGSLAVSTDTQYF.

The chain is built from TRBV7-8 and TRBJ2-7, with TRBD2 identical over 14 bases. The CDR3 sequence is 18 residues long. V lost 5 bases, J lost 5 bases, and 14 bases stayed unmatched. Germline CDR1 reads SGHVS; CDR2 reads FQNEAQ. CDR3 bases: TGTGCCAGCAGCCCAGAGGGACTAGCGGGAGTGTATCAGAACGAGCAGTACTTC. Translation: CASSPEGLAGVYQNEQYF. Supplemented by reference TRBV7-8 and TRBJ2-7, the full variable domain reads GAGVSQSPRYKVAKRGQDVALRCDPISGHVSLFWYQQALGQGPEFLTYFQNEAQLDKSGLPSDRFFAERPEGSVSTLKIQRTQQEDSAVYLCASSPEGLAGVYQNEQYFGPGTRLTVT.

In DNA, the CDR3 is TGTGCCAGCAGCCATAGACAGAGCTCCTACGAGCAGTACTTC. The encoded protein is CASSHRQSSYEQYF. The gene calls are TRBV14 and TRBJ2-7, with a possible D match to TRBD1 (5 bases). Germline loops: CDR1 SGHDN, CDR2 FVKESK. The CDR3 length is 14 residues. Trimming shortened V by 3 bases and J by 0 bases, and 9 bases separated the two germline ends.

The chain uses TRBV5-8 and TRBJ1-3; no firm D call. The CDR3 totals 16 residues. Germline loops: CDR1 SGHTS, CDR2 YDEGEE. The V gene lost 4 bases and the J gene lost 2 bases, with 16 bases spanning the gap. CDR3 DNA: TGTGCCAGCAGCCGTCAAACAGTGAGCACTGGAAACACCATATATTTT. Residues: CASSRQTVSTGNTIYF.

The chain joins TRBV9 to TRBJ2-7, with 13 nucleotides matching TRBD2. CDR1 and CDR2 from the germline V gene are SGDLS and YYNGEE. J lost 2 bases, V lost 4 bases, and 12 bases had no gene match. This CDR3 region has 18 residues. The CDR3 here is CASSPTGLAGAITYEQYF. DNA of the CDR3: TGTGCCAGCAGCCCTACCGGACTAGCGGGAGCAATTACCTACGAGCAGTACTTC.

V and J are TRBV10-3 and TRBJ2-1; D remains unclear. The CDR3 runs to 13 residues. Germline V gene data show CDR1 as ENHRY and CDR2 as SYGVKD. The germline V and J ends were trimmed by 8 bases and 4 bases, with 12 bases remaining between them. The CDR3 nucleotides read TGTGCCATCGCCCAGGCTGTATACAATGAGCAGTTCTTC. Amino acid sequence: CAIAQAVYNEQFF.

The chain is built from TRBV6-1 and TRBJ1-1, with 9 bases lining up with TRBD1. CDR3 size: 15 residues. The trim removed 4 bases at V and 6 bases at J, leaving 9 bases unmatched. Germline CDR1 and CDR2: MNHNS and SASEGT. The CDR3 DNA sequence: TGTGCCAGCAGTGGGTTAAGGCGGACAGGGGCTGAAGCTTTCTTT. Residues: CASSGLRRTGAEAFF.

J is TRBJ2-7 and V is TRBV5-1; D is undetermined. CDR3 length: 14 amino acids. CDR1 is SGHRS, CDR2 YFSETQ, per germline. With 0 bases removed from V and 1 base from J, the gap between germline ends came to 8 bases. Here the CDR3 reads CASSLGRRSYEQYF. The DNA for the CDR3 is TGCGCCAGCAGCTTGGGACGGAGATCCTACGAGCAGTACTTC.

The J gene is TRBJ1-2, the V gene TRBV29-1; D perhaps matches TRBD1 (6 bases). This CDR3 region has 12 residues. Germline V gene lookup returns CDR1 SQVTM and CDR2 ANQGSEA. Between the trimmed V and J ends, which lost 6 bases and 4 bases, there was a span of 12 bases. In DNA form, the CDR3 reads TGCAGCGTGATAGGGGGAGTCTATGGCTACACCTTC. It encodes CSVIGGVYGYTF. The full variable domain, in which reference TRBV29-1 and TRBJ1-2 provide the parts outside the CDR3, is SAVISQKPSRDICQRGTSLTIQCQVDSQVTMMFWYRQQPGQSLTLIATANQGSEATYESGFVIDKFPISRPNLTFSTLTVSNMSPEDSSIYLCSVIGGVYGYTFGSGTRLTVV.